The following is a T cell receptor (beta chain) sequence with its context. Its antigen specificity is not known. Within one base of it there is no much larger clone, and no base qualities were kept. One collaborating source in Seattle enrolled patients while the patients were actively infected and followed the patients over time throughout the course of disease. Whole blood was collected in K2EDTA tubes by collaborating institutions according to the institutions' own protocols. For TCRbeta analysis, collaborator samples were shipped as frozen whole blood, as isolated PBMCs, or as DNA extracted from either sample type. The immunoSEQ Assay, a bias-controlled multiplex PCR, was used to amplify TCRbeta CDR3 regions from genomic DNA. In the source study's methods: The number of nucleated cells in each sample was estimated by amplification of reference gene primers within the assay. To quantify the absolute abundance of each unique TCRbeta CDR3 rearrangement, sequence reads were collapsed and filtered. For each sample, productive Simpson clonality was calculated as the square root of Simpson's diversity index across productive rearrangements. Drawn from immuneACCESS, this table holds only the in-frame rearrangements with V and J called that TCRdb kept. Clones are partly lost; checked studies trace under half to an unresolved V gene and leave the rest unexplained. V, J and clone size derive from that table, while D and trimming were established from the DNA sequence. For this sample there are about 160,000 clones; approximately 86% appear just once. About 7.7% of the sample is taken by the ten largest.

These data belong to a study of blood T cell repertoires in COVID-19 (TCRdb year 2020). Describing the broader study: Samples covering the acute and convalescent phases of COVID-19 were provided by collaborators in the United States, Italy and Spain. Deeply sampled blood TCRbeta repertoires from subjects exposed to, actively infected with, or recovered from COVID-19 were included in the dataset. Where available, HLA class I and class II types were taken from metadata supplied by the sample provider and were not determined by assay-based typing. Samples were obtained from the ongoing ImmuneRACE study (first 160 participants) and from about 1,300 subjects provided by 6 global collaborators. The prospective study material was composed of cDNA or gDNA derived from T cells, B-cell-depleted T cells, or PBMCs. The sample metadata nearly always contained a de-identified subject ID, COVID-19 status, age in years and sex. The repertoires were released in a freely available public database intended as a resource for research on the immune response to SARS-CoV-2. Results the study describes overall, beyond this receptor: Clinical and demographic metadata were provided uncurated, with the amount varying by source and participant.

This TCR derives from a middle-aged woman with COVID-19, enrolled during active disease. Sequenced sample: peripheral blood.

The CDR3 has the sequence CSHSGNGAYNEQFF. The DNA is TGCAGCCACAGCGGGAACGGTGCCTACAATGAGCAGTTCTTC. Recombination connected TRBV29-1 to TRBJ2-1; 7 of the junction bases match TRBD2. Via the germline V gene, CDR1 is SQVTM and CDR2 ANQGSEA. The CDR3 measures 14 amino acids from cysteine to phenylalanine. Only the CDR3 part of the read is kept: 42 bases, read in frame from the first base. V has 8 bases trimmed and J has 2 bases trimmed; junction bases matching no gene number 9.